These 30 T cell receptor beta chains were all obtained from the same sample, sequenced in a study of monozygotic twins with inflammatory bowel disease. TCRdb reprocessed the 5' RACE reads and reports one entry per CDR3 protein, with no DNA. Its clone listing holds more than 350,000 distinct CDR3 sequences. Sequencing input: blood. The receptors shown here come from a human donor with ulcerative colitis or Crohn's disease, or a healthy co-twin of an affected twin (not recorded which).

The rearrangement links TRBV5-1 to TRBJ2-7; without DNA, the TCRdb call of TRBD1 cannot be checked. CDR1 and CDR2 (germline): SGHRS, YFSETQ. This CDR3 contains 13 residues. The CDR3 is CASSLPSPGEQYF.

The chain carries TRBV20-1 and TRBJ2-2; the D call from TCRdb, TRBD2, cannot be confirmed without DNA. Germline V CDR1 and CDR2: DFQATT, SNEGSKA (reference sequence). This CDR3 is 16 amino acids long. The CDR3 protein is CSASGLAGEDTGELFF.

The chain recombines TRBV20-1 with TRBJ2-7; TCRdb selects TRBD2, and the lack of DNA leaves this call unchecked. The CDR3 runs to 12 residues. From germline, CDR1 is DFQATT and CDR2 SNEGSKA (reference sequence). The chain's CDR3 is CSASLGLNEQYF.

The gene calls are TRBV6-1 and TRBJ2-7; TCRdb's assignment of TRBD1 cannot be checked, as there is no DNA. Germline V gene sequence: CDR1 MNHNS, CDR2 SASEGT. The length of the CDR3 is 15 residues. The CDR3 loop reads CASGYPGASSYEQYF.

This rearrangement joins TRBV5-1 to TRBJ2-1; lacking DNA, the TRBD1 call made by TCRdb goes unchecked. The germline V gene encodes CDR1 SGHRS and CDR2 YFSETQ. The CDR3 consists of 13 residues. Here the CDR3 reads CASSSTEYNEQFF.

The rearrangement links TRBV5-4 to TRBJ1-1; TCRdb's assignment of TRBD1 cannot be checked, as there is no DNA. The CDR3 spans 14 residues. Germline CDR1 and CDR2: SGHNT and YYREEE (reference sequence). CDR3 sequence reads: CATTYRGGNTEAFF.

The rearrangement uses TRBV6-5 and TRBJ2-1. Germline-derived CDR1 and CDR2 are MNHEY and SVGAGI. The CDR3 extends over 13 amino acids. CDR3 loop: CASSPFSDNEQFF.

The chain has TRBV7-9 and TRBJ1-2; absent DNA, TCRdb's TRBD1 call cannot be checked. The CDR3 spans 16 residues. Germline V gives CDR1 SEHNR, CDR2 FQNEAQ (reference sequence). This CDR3 reads CASSHTTGGANYGYTF.

The V and J genes are TRBV28 and TRBJ1-6. Germline-derived CDR1 and CDR2 are MDHEN and SYDVKM. The CDR3 loop spans 13 amino acids. The CDR3 loop reads CATAEGLNSPLHF. Supplemented by reference TRBV28 and TRBJ1-6, the full variable domain reads DVKVTQSSRYLVKRTGEKVFLECVQDMDHENMFWYRQDPGLGLRLIYFSYDVKMKEKGDIPEGYSVSREKKERFSLILESASTNQTSMYLCATAEGLNSPLHFGNGTRLTVT.

The J gene is TRBJ2-5, the V gene TRBV5-1; TCRdb calls TRBD2, which cannot be checked without DNA. CDR1 is SGHRS, CDR2 YFSETQ, per germline. This CDR3 comprises 13 residues. The CDR3 sequence is CASRSGLAETQYF.

The chain employs TRBV23-1 and TRBJ1-1; lacking DNA, the TRBD1 call made by TCRdb goes unchecked. TRBV23-1 is flagged as an ORF with uncertain function. CDR3 length equals 17 residues. This CDR3 is CASSLLIRDGGNTEAFF.

The chain links TRBV29-1 to TRBJ2-1; the D call from TCRdb, TRBD1, cannot be confirmed without DNA. The CDR3 is 12 amino acids. Germline lookup yields CDR1 SQVTM and CDR2 ANQGSEA. This CDR3 is CSVGDGYNEQFF.

The V and J genes are TRBV6-1 and TRBJ1-5; TCRdb's assignment of TRBD1 cannot be checked, as there is no DNA. Germline assignment: CDR1 MNHNS and CDR2 SASEGT. The CDR3 contains 14 residues. This CDR3 is CASSGPGANQPQHF.

The rearrangement joins TRBV5-6 to TRBJ2-7; TCRdb returns TRBD2, unconfirmable since there is no DNA. The V gene's germline CDR1 is SGHDT and CDR2 YYEEEE. The CDR3 extends over 14 amino acids. The CDR3 region is CASSYQSGSYEQYF.

The chain couples TRBV5-5 to TRBJ1-1; lacking DNA, the TRBD1 call made by TCRdb goes unchecked. CDR1 and CDR2 from the germline V gene are SGHKS and YYEKEE (reference sequence). The length of the CDR3 is 15 residues. CDR3 amino acids: CASSLGGSYLAEAFF.

This chain uses TRBV29-1 with TRBJ2-5. This CDR3 contains 14 residues. Per the germline V gene, CDR1 is SQVTM and CDR2 is ANQGSEA. The CDR3 here is CSATGRLVKETQYF.

This chain connects TRBV9 to TRBJ2-7; TCRdb names TRBD1, which stays unverified in the absence of DNA. The CDR3 is 16 amino acids. CDR1 and CDR2 from the germline V gene are SGDLS and YYNGEE. The CDR3 loop is CASSVDGGDATYEQYF.

The rearrangement links TRBV5-1 to TRBJ2-7; TCRdb's D call, TRBD2, is unchecked because there is no DNA. Looked up from germline, CDR1 is SGHRS and CDR2 is YFSETQ. This CDR3 spans 15 amino acids. The CDR3 region is CASSSSGGGGNEQYF. The full variable domain, in which reference TRBV5-1 and TRBJ2-7 provide the parts outside the CDR3, is KAGVTQTPRYLIKTRGQQVTLSCSPISGHRSVSWYQQTPGQGLQFLFEYFSETQRNKGNFPGRFSGRQFSNSRSEMNVSTLELGDSALYLCASSSSGGGGNEQYFGPGTRLTVT.

The CDR3 loop is CASSLTFSAGALEGTGELFF. V usage is TRBV7-3 and J usage is TRBJ2-2; TCRdb reports TRBD1, a call that lacks DNA to check it against. Looked up from germline, CDR1 is SGHTA and CDR2 is FQGTGA. The CDR3 spans 20 residues.

This CDR3 reads CASSARMRGTEAFF. V and J are TRBV11-2 and TRBJ1-1; checking the TCRdb D call of TRBD1 is not possible without DNA. This CDR3 contains 14 residues. Germline V gene data show CDR1 as SGHAT and CDR2 as FQNNGV.

The chain couples TRBV7-2 to TRBJ2-1; the D gene TCRdb calls, TRBD2, cannot be checked with no DNA. Germline CDR1 SGHTA, CDR2 FQGNSA. The CDR3 covers 15 residues. The CDR3 here is CASSLEGSVGNEQFF.

The chain carries TRBV7-8 and TRBJ1-1. This CDR3 contains 13 residues. The V gene's germline CDR1 is SGHVS and CDR2 FQNEAQ. The CDR3 reads CASSLALPAEAFF.

The CDR3 here is CASSYGDRPYGYTF. V gene TRBV6-5 combines with J gene TRBJ1-2; TCRdb designates TRBD1, a call that cannot be tested without DNA. The CDR3 consists of 14 residues. Germline CDR1 reads MNHEY; CDR2 reads SVGAGI.

The rearrangement uses TRBV27 and TRBJ2-7. Germline CDR1 reads MNHEY; CDR2 reads SMNVEV (reference sequence). The CDR3 totals 15 residues. The CDR3 loop is CASSLGRAGSYEQYF.

This chain links TRBV28 with TRBJ2-4; TCRdb's D gene call, TRBD1, goes unchecked for lack of DNA. The germline V gene has CDR1 MDHEN and CDR2 SYDVKM. The CDR3 is 14 residues long. The CDR3: CASGRHLAKNIQYF.

This chain uses TRBV29-1 with TRBJ2-1; TCRdb designates TRBD1, a call that cannot be tested without DNA. CDR1 is SQVTM, CDR2 ANQGSEA, per germline. This CDR3 is built from 13 residues. Here the CDR3 reads CSVERDRDNEQFF.

This chain links TRBV29-1 with TRBJ2-2; with no DNA, the TCRdb D assignment of TRBD1 cannot be verified. The CDR3 is 14 amino acids. The germline CDR1 and CDR2 sequences are SQVTM and ANQGSEA. CDR3 protein: CSVLDRENTGELFF.

The chain carries TRBV7-2 and TRBJ1-1; the TCRdb D gene call, TRBD1, has no DNA to confirm it. The CDR3 runs to 15 residues. Germline V gene lookup returns CDR1 SGHTA and CDR2 FQGNSA. This chain's CDR3 is CASSLLRERNTEAFF.

V gene TRBV27 combines with J gene TRBJ1-5. The CDR3 spans 13 residues. CDR1 is MNHEY, CDR2 SMNVEV, per germline (reference sequence). The CDR3 sequence is CATSLGSNQPQHF.

The rearrangement uses TRBV19 and TRBJ1-6; TCRdb's assignment of TRBD1 cannot be checked, as there is no DNA. The CDR3 consists of 14 residues. Per the germline V gene, CDR1 is LNHDA and CDR2 is SQIVND (reference sequence). CDR3 amino acids: CASSTQRQNSPLHF. Full variable domain (rest looked up from reference TRBV19 and TRBJ1-6): DGGITQSPKYLFRKEGQNVTLSCEQNLNHDAMYWYRQDPGQGLRLIYYSQIVNDFQKGDIAEGYSVSREKKESFPLTVTSAQKNPTAFYLCASSTQRQNSPLHFGNGTRLTVT.